The 26 T cell receptor beta chains listed next were all sequenced from one sample in a study of blood T cell repertoires in COVID-19. TCRdb's table, derived via immunoSEQ multiplex PCR, lists solely in-frame clones and lacks some. The sample carries 190,000 or so clones, about 87% recorded once. The specimen was peripheral blood. The receptors were gathered from a man aged 60 to 75 who had recovered from COVID-19.

This chain joins TRBV15 and TRBJ1-1; D possibly corresponds to TRBD1 (5 bases). The length of the CDR3 is 15 residues. CDR1 and CDR2 from the germline V gene are LNHNV and YYDKDF (reference sequence). V lost 3 bases and J lost 8, with 19 bases in between. CDR3 sequence reads: CATSRRQTVPSEAFF. The CDR3 coding sequence is TGTGCCACCAGCAGGAGACAGACAGTGCCGTCAGAAGCTTTCTTT.

This chain joins TRBV30 and TRBJ2-1; 16 bases are a match to TRBD2. The CDR3 extends over 19 amino acids. The V gene end was trimmed by 1 base and the J gene end by 13 bases; junction bases not matched to a gene: 19. From germline, CDR1 is GTSNPN and CDR2 SVGIG (reference sequence). The CDR3 DNA follows: TGTGCCTGGAGTGCGCAGGGACAGGGCCCGGGACTAGCGGGAGGGCCACAGTTCTTC. It is translated as CAWSAQGQGPGLAGGPQFF.

V is TRBV30 and J is TRBJ1-5, with 8 bases matching TRBD1. Per the germline V gene, CDR1 is GTSNPN and CDR2 is SVGIG (reference sequence). The length of the CDR3 is 13 residues. V was pared by 4 bases and J by 3 bases, with 2 bases of the junction left unmatched. CDR3 amino acids: CAWNRGDNQPQHF. DNA of the CDR3: TGTGCCTGGAACAGGGGGGACAATCAGCCCCAGCATTTT. Variable domain in full (rest from reference TRBV30 and TRBJ1-5): SQTIHQWPATLVQPVGSPLSLECTVEGTSNPNLYWYRQAAGRGLQLLFYSVGIGQISSEVPQNLSASRPQDRQFILSSKKLLLSDSGFYLCAWNRGDNQPQHFGDGTRLSIL.

This sequence joins TRBV24-1 and TRBJ2-5, with a possible D match to TRBD1 (5 bases). CDR1 KGHDR and CDR2 SFDVKD come from the germline V gene. The CDR3 has 14 residues. Between the trimmed V and J ends, which lost 4 bases and 1 base, there was a span of 9 bases. CDR3 sequence: CATSESTAQETQYF. The DNA of the CDR3 is TGTGCCACCAGTGAGTCGACAGCCCAAGAGACCCAGTACTTC.

The chain employs TRBV2 and TRBJ1-4; possibly TRBD1 for D (6 bases). This CDR3 spans 14 amino acids. CDR1 is SNHLY and CDR2 is FYNNEI in the germline V gene. Trimming shortened V by 4 bases and J by 5 bases, and 11 bases separated the two germline ends. CDR3 in amino acids: CASSASDRNEKLFF. The CDR3 nucleotides read TGTGCCAGCAGTGCTAGTGACAGGAATGAAAAACTGTTTTTT.

This chain uses TRBV30 with TRBJ1-3; a possible D gene is TRBD1 (6 bases). CDR1 is GTSNPN and CDR2 is SVGIG in the germline V gene (reference sequence). Trimming shortened V by 5 bases and J by 0 bases, and 8 bases separated the two germline ends. This CDR3 contains 13 residues. As DNA, the CDR3 is TGTGCCTGGGGACAGATCTCTGGAAACACCATATATTTT. This translates into CAWGQISGNTIYF.

This clone was observed a single time. V is TRBV7-9 and J is TRBJ2-1, with 13 bases that match TRBD2. V trimming: 5 bases; J trimming: 12 bases; junction bases outside the gene matches: 10. CDR1 is SEHNR, CDR2 FQNEAQ, per germline (reference sequence). This CDR3 is 15 amino acids long. The CDR3 spells CASSQGLAGKTTQFF. The CDR3 DNA reads as TGTGCCAGCAGCCAGGGACTAGCGGGAAAGACAACGCAGTTCTTC.

The chain couples TRBV5-5 to TRBJ1-1; D might be TRBD1 (6 bases). The length of the CDR3 is 14 residues. Trimming stripped 1 base from V and 5 bases from J, with 12 bases between. CDR1 is SGHKS and CDR2 is YYEKEE in the germline V gene (reference sequence). Here the CDR3 reads CASSLSTQGTEAFF. CDR3 nucleotide sequence: TGTGCCAGCAGCTTGTCTACCCAGGGGACTGAAGCTTTCTTT.

The chain links TRBV11-3 to TRBJ2-1, with TRBD2 identical over 10 bases. The CDR3 has 17 residues. The junction had 15 bases not matched to a gene; V was cut back by 5 bases and J by 8 bases. Per germline, CDR1 SGHNT and CDR2 YENEEA. In DNA, the CDR3 is TGTGCCAGCAGCCCAAGGAGCGGGAGGGCGGTGACGGATGAGCAGTTCTTC. Translated, it gives CASSPRSGRAVTDEQFF.

Concerning this clone itself: One end of the junction varies from germline; a read error may be responsible. V is TRBV6-6 and J is TRBJ2-5; D is undetermined. This CDR3 spans 11 amino acids. CDR1 is MNHNY, CDR2 SVGAGI, per germline (reference sequence). This chain's CDR3 is CASSPGEAQYF. The DNA of the CDR3 is TGTGCCAGCAGTCCCGGAGAGGCCCAGTACTTC.

The chain employs TRBV6-6 and TRBJ2-7; 9 bases are a match to TRBD1. V lost 2 bases and J lost 1; bases outside the gene matches: 3. Per the germline V gene, CDR1 is MNHNY and CDR2 is SVGAGI (reference sequence). The CDR3 contains 15 residues. CDR3 residues: CASSYPGQGSYEQYF. CDR3 nucleotides: TGTGCCAGCAGTTACCCAGGACAGGGGTCCTACGAGCAGTACTTC.

This chain uses TRBV18 with TRBJ2-3; D is unclear. Trimming took 3 bases from V and 4 from J, leaving 5 bases between them. Germline loops: CDR1 KGHSH, CDR2 LQKENI. The CDR3 loop spans 12 amino acids. The CDR3 DNA reads TGTGCCAGCTCACCGGAGTCAGATACGCAGTATTTT. Translated: CASSPESDTQYF.

The CDR3 is CASSYRGTNYGYTF. As DNA, the CDR3 is TGTGCCAGCAGTTACAGGGGAACTAACTATGGCTACACCTTC. This chain joins TRBV6-5 and TRBJ1-2; D perhaps matches TRBD1 (5 bases). CDR1 MNHEY and CDR2 SVGAGI come from the germline V gene. The CDR3 runs to 14 residues. V was pared by 2 bases and J by 0 bases, with 7 bases between.

This clone was detected a few times. The gene calls are TRBV10-3 and TRBJ2-7; tentatively, D is TRBD1 (6 bases). This CDR3 has 12 residues. CDR1 and CDR2 (germline): ENHRY, SYGVKD. The ends were cut back, 3 bases at V and 4 bases at J, with 7 bases in the middle. In DNA form, the CDR3 reads TGTGCCATCAGTGATCAGGGGTACGAGCAGTACTTC. As protein: CAISDQGYEQYF.

The chain has TRBV28 and TRBJ2-7, with D unclear. Trimming removed 6 bases from V and 4 bases from J, with 7 bases in between. The germline gives CDR1 MDHEN, CDR2 SYDVKM. The CDR3 is 11 amino acids. CDR3 DNA: TGTGCCAGCAGCCCCAGATACGAGCAGTACTTC. The encoded protein is CASSPRYEQYF.

This chain uses TRBV3-1 (or the pseudogene TRBV3-2) with TRBJ2-2, with D tentatively TRBD2 (6 bases). The CDR3 runs to 22 residues. The V end lost 3 bases, the J end lost 2 bases, and 31 bases lay between the germline ends. CDR1 is LGHDT and CDR2 is YNNKEL in the germline V gene (reference sequence). CDR3 coding DNA: TGTGCCAGCAGCCAGTCTAACCCCGGATCCGGGAGAACTACTATTAACACCGGGGAGCTGTTTTTT. It is translated as CASSQSNPGSGRTTINTGELFF.

V usage is TRBV11-2 and J usage is TRBJ2-5; 8 positions match TRBD2. Germline trimming cut 5 bases from V and 5 bases from J; bases unmatched to any gene: 7. This CDR3 is 14 amino acids long. The germline CDR1 and CDR2 sequences are SGHAT and FQNNGV. In nucleotides, the CDR3 is TGTGCCAGCAGCCGGAGCGGGAGATGGGAGACCCAGTACTTC. Translating gives CASSRSGRWETQYF.

This sequence joins TRBV29-1 and TRBJ2-7; TRBD2 is a possible D gene (6 bases). In germline, CDR1 is SQVTM, CDR2 ANQGSEA. Trimming shortened V by 2 bases and J by 6 bases, and 11 bases separated the two germline ends. This CDR3 contains 12 residues. This chain's CDR3 is CSVESGVSEQYF. Here the CDR3 DNA reads TGCAGCGTTGAATCGGGGGTGAGCGAGCAGTACTTC.

The chain joins TRBV7-9 to TRBJ1-1, with 7 nucleotides matching TRBD1. Trimming removed 1 base from V and 7 bases from J; junction bases left unmatched: 6. The germline V gene encodes CDR1 SEHNR and CDR2 FQNEAQ (reference sequence). The length of the CDR3 is 14 residues. In nucleotides, the CDR3 is TGTGCCAGCAGCTTAGGGAGGGGGCGAAATGAAGCTTTCTTT. This sequence encodes CASSLGRGRNEAFF.

The V call is TRBV11-3, the J call TRBJ2-3; 8 nucleotides align to TRBD1. This CDR3 spans 14 amino acids. The junction had 11 bases not matched to a gene; V was cut back by 5 bases and J by 10 bases. Germline CDR1 reads SGHNT; CDR2 reads YENEEA. The CDR3 region has the DNA TGTGCCAGCAGCAGCGGACAGGGCCTTGGAGCGCAGTATTTT. It is translated as CASSSGQGLGAQYF. Complete variable domain (other parts from reference TRBV11-3 and TRBJ2-3): EAGVVQSPRYKIIEKKQPVAFWCNPISGHNTLYWYLQNLGQGPELLIRYENEEAVDDSQLPKDRFSAERLKGVDSTLKIQPAELGDSAVYLCASSSGQGLGAQYFGPGTRLTVL.

This clone was observed once. The gene calls are TRBV6-6 and TRBJ1-1; D remains unclear. There are 17 residues in the CDR3. CDR1 and CDR2 (germline): MNHNY, SVGAGI (reference sequence). The V and J ends lost 5 bases and 3 bases respectively, with 22 bases between them. The CDR3 is CASSPRRAGLRYTEAFF. In DNA, the CDR3 is TGTGCCAGCAGTCCACGTCGGGCGGGCCTACGGTACACTGAAGCTTTCTTT.

This clone occurred once. The chain employs TRBV5-6 and TRBJ2-7; 10 nucleotides match TRBD1. CDR3 length equals 14 residues. Germline V lookup: CDR1 SGHDT, CDR2 YYEEEE. The V and J ends lost 4 bases and 2 bases, in that order; junction bases with no gene match: 3. The CDR3 here is CASSPGTGAYEQYF. In DNA form, the CDR3 reads TGTGCCAGCAGCCCGGGGACAGGGGCCTACGAGCAGTACTTC.

The chain combines TRBV30 with TRBJ2-5; perhaps TRBD2 as D (5 bases). With 5 bases removed from V and 7 bases from J, the gap between germline ends came to 14 bases. The CDR3 has 12 amino acids. Germline values: CDR1 GTSNPN, CDR2 SVGIG (reference sequence). CDR3 sequence (DNA): TGTGCCTGGGTGAGAGGCCTAGCGACCCAGTACTTC. Amino acid sequence: CAWVRGLATQYF.

This clone appeared a single time. The chain links TRBV24-1 to TRBJ2-5; 7 nucleotides line up with TRBD1. Germline V gene lookup returns CDR1 KGHDR and CDR2 SFDVKD. This CDR3 has 13 residues. Trimming took 7 bases from V and 2 from J; bases not matched to a gene: 3. DNA for the CDR3: TGTGCCACCAGAGGACAGGCTCAAGAGACCCAGTACTTC. This sequence encodes CATRGQAQETQYF.

The chain has TRBV4-2 and TRBJ2-2; a possible D gene is TRBD1 (6 bases). V lost 1 base, J lost 2 bases, and 11 bases lay in between. This CDR3 comprises 16 residues. Germline values: CDR1 LGHNA, CDR2 YNFKEQ. The CDR3 DNA reads TGTGCCAGCAGCCAAGCCACGGGACAAAACACCGGGGAGCTGTTTTTT. It yields the protein CASSQATGQNTGELFF.

CDR3 region: CSASPGQGNQPQHF. In DNA form, the CDR3 reads TGCAGTGCTAGTCCGGGACAGGGTAATCAGCCCCAGCATTTT. The chain uses TRBV20-1 and TRBJ1-5, with TRBD1 identical over 9 bases. The germline CDR1 and CDR2 sequences are DFQATT and SNEGSKA (reference sequence). CDR3 length equals 14 residues. The junction had 4 bases not matched to a gene; V was cut back by 3 bases and J by 4 bases.